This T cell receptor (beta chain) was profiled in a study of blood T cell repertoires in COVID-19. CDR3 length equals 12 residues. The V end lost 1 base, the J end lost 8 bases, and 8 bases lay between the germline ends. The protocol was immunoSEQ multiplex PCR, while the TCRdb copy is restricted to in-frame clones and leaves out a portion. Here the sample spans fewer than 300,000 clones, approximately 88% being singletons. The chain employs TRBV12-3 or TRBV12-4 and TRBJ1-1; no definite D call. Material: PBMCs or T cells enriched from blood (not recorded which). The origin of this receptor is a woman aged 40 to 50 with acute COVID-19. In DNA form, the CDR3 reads TGTGCCAGCAGTTTAGGAGGCGGGGAAGCTTTCTTT. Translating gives CASSLGGGEAFF.